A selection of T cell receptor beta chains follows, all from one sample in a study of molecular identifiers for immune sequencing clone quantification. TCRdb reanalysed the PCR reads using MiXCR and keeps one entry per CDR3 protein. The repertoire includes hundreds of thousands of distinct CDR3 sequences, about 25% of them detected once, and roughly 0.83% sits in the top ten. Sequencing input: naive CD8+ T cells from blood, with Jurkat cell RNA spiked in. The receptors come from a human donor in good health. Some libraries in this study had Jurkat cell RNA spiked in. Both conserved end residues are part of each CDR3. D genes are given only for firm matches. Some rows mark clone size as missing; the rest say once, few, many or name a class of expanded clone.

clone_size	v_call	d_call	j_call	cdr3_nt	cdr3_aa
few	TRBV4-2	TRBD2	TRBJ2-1	TGTGCCAGCAGCCAAGACCAAGGACTAGCGGGAGTCTTTGAGCAGTTCTTC	CASSQDQGLAGVFEQFF
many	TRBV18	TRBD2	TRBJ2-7	TGTGCCAGCTCACCTCCGACCTCACTAGCGGTCCCGCTCTTC	CASSPPTSLAVPLF
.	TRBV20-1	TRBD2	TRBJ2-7	TGCAGTGCACCCTCTCTGGCGGGAGTATTCTACGAGCAGTACTTC	CSAPSLAGVFYEQYF
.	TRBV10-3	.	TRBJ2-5	TGTGCCATCGGTGAGGGGGAGGGGTCGATATTCTACCAAGAGACCCAGTACTTC	CAIGEGEGSIFYQETQYF
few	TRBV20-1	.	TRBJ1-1	TGCAGTGCTCGGGACTTGAGGGACACTGAAGCTTTCTTT	CSARDLRDTEAFF
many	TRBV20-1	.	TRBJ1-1	TGCAGTGCTAGAGATTTCCAGAACCAAAACACTGAAGCTTTCTTT	CSARDFQNQNTEAFF
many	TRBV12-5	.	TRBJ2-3	TGTGCTAGCGGAGATGGGGGATCTAGCACAGATACGCAGTATTTT	CASGDGGSSTDTQYF
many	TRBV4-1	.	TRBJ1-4	TGCGCCAGCACAGGGGAATTATACGAAAAACTGTTTTTT	CASTGELYEKLFF
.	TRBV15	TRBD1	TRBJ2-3	TGTGCCACCAGCAAGGGGGCAGGGGCGGTAGATACGCAGTATTTT	CATSKGAGAVDTQYF
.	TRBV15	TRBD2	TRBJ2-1	TGTGCCACCAGCTCCCCGTATTTAGCGGGGGGGGGGAGAAATGAGCCGTTCTTC	CATSSPYLAGGGRNEPFF
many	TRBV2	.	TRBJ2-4	TGTGCCACCTTAGGCTTAGCCAAAAACATTCAGTACTTC	CATLGLAKNIQYF
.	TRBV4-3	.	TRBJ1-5	TGCGCCAGCAGCCAAGATCTGTCTCAGGGGATCAATCAGCCCCAGCATTTT	CASSQDLSQGINQPQHF
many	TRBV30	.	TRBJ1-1	TGTGCCTGGAGTGTGGTAAACACTGAAGCTTTCTTT	CAWSVVNTEAFF
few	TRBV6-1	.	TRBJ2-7	TGTGCCAGCAGTGAATTCGACTATTCCTACGAGCAGTACTTC	CASSEFDYSYEQYF
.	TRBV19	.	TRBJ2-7	TGTGCCAGTAGTATACAGTGGCAGGGAGTACCCTACGAGCAGTACTTC	CASSIQWQGVPYEQYF
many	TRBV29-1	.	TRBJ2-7	TGCAGCGTGACAGAGAACTCCTACGAGCAGTACTTC	CSVTENSYEQYF
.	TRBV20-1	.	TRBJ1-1	TGCAGTGGGGGTACCGTGAACACTGAAGCTTTCTTT	CSGGTVNTEAFF
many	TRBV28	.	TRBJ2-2	TGTGCCAGCAGTTTAACCCGAGGCACGACGGGCACCGGGGAGCTGTTTTTT	CASSLTRGTTGTGELFF
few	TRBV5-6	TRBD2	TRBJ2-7	TGTGCCAGCAGCTGGGGGACTAGCGGCTACGAGCAGTACTTC	CASSWGTSGYEQYF
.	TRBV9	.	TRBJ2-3	TGTGCCAGCAGCGTAGGGCTCAGGGCCGCAGATACGCAGTATTTT	CASSVGLRAADTQYF
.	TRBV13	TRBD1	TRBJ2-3	TGTGCCAGCAGCCCCACAGGGGGCGCGTTGCCCTGGTATTTT	CASSPTGGALPWYF
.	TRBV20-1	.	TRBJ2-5	TGCAGTGCTAGAGATTCGGCGGACCAAGGGACCCAGTACTTC	CSARDSADQGTQYF
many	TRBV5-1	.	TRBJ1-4	TGCGCCAGCAGCTTGGGGTACAGGGCGACTAATGAAAAACTGTTTTTT	CASSLGYRATNEKLFF
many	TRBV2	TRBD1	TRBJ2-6	TGTGCCAGCAGTGATACGGACAGGCTTGCTGGGGCCAACGTCCTGACTTTC	CASSDTDRLAGANVLTF
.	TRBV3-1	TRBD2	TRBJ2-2	TGTGCCAGCAGCCCAACTAGCGGGAGCTTCTCCGGGGAGCTGTTTTTT	CASSPTSGSFSGELFF
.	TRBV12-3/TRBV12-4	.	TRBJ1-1	TGTGCCAGCACCCCCGCCGTGTGGAGAGATTTCGCTGAAGCTTTCTTT	CASTPAVWRDFAEAFF
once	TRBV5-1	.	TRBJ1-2	TGCGCCAGCAGCTCCCCAGGGGACTATGGCTACACCTTC	CASSSPGDYGYTF
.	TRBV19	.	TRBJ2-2	TGTGCCAGTAGTCCAAGAGGCAGGGGTCACCTGAACACCGGGGAGCTGTTTTTT	CASSPRGRGHLNTGELFF
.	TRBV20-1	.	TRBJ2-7	TGCAGTGCTAGAGACATGTCCTACGAGCAGTACTTC	CSARDMSYEQYF
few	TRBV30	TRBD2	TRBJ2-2	TGTGCCTGGAGTGTATATGCGGGAGAAACAAACACCGGGGAGCTGTTTTTT	CAWSVYAGETNTGELFF
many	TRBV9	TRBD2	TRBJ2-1	TGTGCCAGCAGCGCCGAGGGACTAGCGCTCTACAATGAGCAGTTCTTC	CASSAEGLALYNEQFF
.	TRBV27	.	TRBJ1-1	TGTGCCAGCAGCTGGGGGTTCCACACTGAAGCTTTCTTT	CASSWGFHTEAFF
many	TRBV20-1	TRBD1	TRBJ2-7	TGCAGTGCTAGAGATAGCGGACAGGGGGCCTACGAGCAGTACTTC	CSARDSGQGAYEQYF
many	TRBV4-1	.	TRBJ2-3	TGCGCCAGCAGCCAAGGGGACTCCACAGATACGCAGTATTTT	CASSQGDSTDTQYF
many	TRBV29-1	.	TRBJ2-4	TGCAGCGTTGATGGCGGAGCCAAAAACATTCAGTACTTC	CSVDGGAKNIQYF
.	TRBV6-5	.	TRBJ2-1	TGTGCCAGCAGTTACGGGGGGGCTAGTCGCAATGAGCAGTCCTTC	CASSYGGASRNEQSF
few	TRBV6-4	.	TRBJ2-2	TGTGCCAGCAGTGGGACAGCCAGGACCGGGGAGCTGTTTTTT	CASSGTARTGELFF
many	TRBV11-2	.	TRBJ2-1	TGTGCCAGCAGCTTAGGATCTGGGTATGAGCAGTTCTTC	CASSLGSGYEQFF
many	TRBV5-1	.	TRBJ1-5	TGCGCCAGCAGCTTGTACGGGAATGGTCAGCCCCAGCATTTT	CASSLYGNGQPQHF
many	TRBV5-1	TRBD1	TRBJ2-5	TGCGCCAGCAGCTCTACAGGGGGCGGGGAGACCCAGTACTTC	CASSSTGGGETQYF
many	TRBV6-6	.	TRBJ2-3	TGTGCCAGCAGTTACGAGGGAGGGGGTAGCACAGATACGCAGTATTTT	CASSYEGGGSTDTQYF
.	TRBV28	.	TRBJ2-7	TGTGCCAGCAGTTTTCGCGGGATGAGCTCCTACGAGCAGTACTTC	CASSFRGMSSYEQYF
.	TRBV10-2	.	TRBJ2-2	TGCGCCAGCAGTGAAACCCCCATCGGTCTCACCGGGGAGCTGTTTTTT	CASSETPIGLTGELFF